These 3 T cell receptor beta chains were all obtained from the same sample, sequenced in a study of blood T cell repertoires in COVID-19. This table comes from immunoSEQ multiplex PCR, and its TCRdb copy is limited to in-frame clones, with some not included. The sample holds just over 650,000 clones; around 89% are singletons and the top ten take under 0.3%. The sample taken for sequencing was peripheral blood. These receptors all stem from a woman under 30 with acute or convalescent COVID-19.

The chain carries TRBV19 and TRBJ2-7; 9 bases agree with TRBD2. This CDR3 spans 15 amino acids. Germline V gene data show CDR1 as LNHDA and CDR2 as SQIVND (reference sequence). V lost 4 bases to trimming and J lost 2 bases; unmatched junction nucleotides: 6. The CDR3 DNA follows: TGTGCCAGTAGTAGAGCCCTAGCGGGGACCTACGAGCAGTACTTC. This sequence encodes CASSRALAGTYEQYF.

The V gene is TRBV7-9, the J gene TRBJ2-7; unclear D gene. The V end lost 5 bases, the J end lost 1 base, and 18 bases lay between the germline ends. Germline V CDR1 and CDR2: SEHNR, FQNEAQ (reference sequence). The CDR3 length is 16 residues. DNA for the CDR3: TGTGCCAGCAGCGGCCAGCGAATGTACGGTTCCTACGAGCAGTACTTC. Its protein product is CASSGQRMYGSYEQYF. Together with reference TRBV7-9 and TRBJ2-7, the CDR3 gives the full variable domain: DTGVSQNPRHKITKRGQNVTFRCDPISEHNRLYWYRQTLGQGPEFLTYFQNEAQLEKSRLLSDRFSAERPKGSFSTLEIQRTEQGDSAMYLCASSGQRMYGSYEQYFGPGTRLTVT.

This chain uses TRBV9 with TRBJ2-3; D may be TRBD2 (5 bases). The CDR3 extends over 16 amino acids. Germline values: CDR1 SGDLS, CDR2 YYNGEE. V was trimmed by 4 bases and J by 1 base, leaving 16 bases between them. Written as DNA, the CDR3 is TGTGCCAGCAGCCCCTACGAGGGTGTACGCACAGATACGCAGTATTTT. Amino acids: CASSPYEGVRTDTQYF.